Listed below are T cell receptor beta chains from one sample, sequenced in a study of cytomegalovirus exposure and HLA in healthy donors. Measured with immunoSEQ multiplex PCR; TCRdb has only the in-frame clones, and not every one. The sample lists roughly 100,000 clones, approximately 76% seen once, with around 5% in the top ten. Sample: PBMCs. These receptors were collected from a woman aged 18-35 years in good health and CMV-seropositive. Both conserved end residues are part of each CDR3. D genes are given only for firm matches. Clone size is given for some rows only: seen once, a few or many times, or a class if the clone is expanded.

V: TRBV10-3; length: 13; size: many; D: TRBD1; J: TRBJ1-1; DNA: TGTGCCATCAGTACAGGGGTTGGGACTGAAGCTTTCTTT; CDR3: CAISTGVGTEAFF
V: TRBV28; length: 15; size: -; D: -; J: TRBJ1-3; DNA: TGTGCCAGCAGTTCCCCCGCCAGGGCCCCAGGCACCATATATTTT; CDR3: CASSSPARAPGTIYF
V: TRBV9; length: 16; size: once; D: TRBD2; J: TRBJ2-1; DNA: TGTGCCAGCAGCACCGAGCCCCTAGCGGAGGACAATGAGCAGTTCTTC; CDR3: CASSTEPLAEDNEQFF
V: TRBV28; length: 20; size: -; D: TRBD2; J: TRBJ2-3; DNA: TGTGCCAGCAGTTTACCGGGACTAGCGGGAGGGCCCTTGAAGGAAGATACGCAGTATTTT; CDR3: CASSLPGLAGGPLKEDTQYF
V: TRBV4-1; length: 22; size: -; D: TRBD1; J: TRBJ1-3; DNA: TGCGCCAGCAGCCTCGGACAGGGGATGGCGGGGTCTTTCGTCGGTTCTGGGAACACCATATATTTT; CDR3: CASSLGQGMAGSFVGSGNTIYF
V: TRBV11-2; length: 14; size: -; D: -; J: TRBJ1-1; DNA: TGTGCCAGCAGCTTAGATCCGGGAAACACTGAAGCTTTCTTT; CDR3: CASSLDPGNTEAFF
V: TRBV6-6; length: 14; size: few; D: -; J: TRBJ1-5; DNA: TGTGCCAGCAGTTCCAGGGGATCCGATCAGCCCCAGCATTTT; CDR3: CASSSRGSDQPQHF
V: TRBV19; length: 14; size: -; D: -; J: TRBJ2-1; DNA: TGTGCCAGTAGCTTCAGCGTCGGAGATGGTGAGCAGTTCTTC; CDR3: CASSFSVGDGEQFF
V: TRBV6-1; length: 15; size: -; D: -; J: TRBJ1-3; DNA: TGTGCCAGCAGTGCCTCAGAATTCTCTGGAAACACCATATATTTT; CDR3: CASSASEFSGNTIYF
V: TRBV11-3; length: 13; size: -; D: -; J: TRBJ2-1; DNA: TGTGCCAGCAGCTTTACAGTTTCGAATGAGCAGTTCTTC; CDR3: CASSFTVSNEQFF
V: TRBV7-3; length: 13; size: -; D: -; J: TRBJ2-1; DNA: TGTGCCAGCAGCTTAAACTCCGCGGGTGAGCAGTTCTTC; CDR3: CASSLNSAGEQFF
V: TRBV6-1; length: 18; size: once; D: TRBD2; J: TRBJ2-7; DNA: TGTGCCAGCAGTGAAAACAGGCCCCACGGGACTAGCGCCTACGAGCAGTACTTC; CDR3: CASSENRPHGTSAYEQYF
V: TRBV27; length: 12; size: -; D: TRBD1; J: TRBJ2-7; DNA: TGTGCCAGTGGACAGGGGTACTACGAGCAGTACTTC; CDR3: CASGQGYYEQYF
V: TRBV7-9; length: 14; size: -; D: TRBD1; J: TRBJ1-1; DNA: TGTGCCAGCAGCTACCGGGACAGGGGCGGGGAAGCTTTCTTT; CDR3: CASSYRDRGGEAFF
V: TRBV30; length: 14; size: few; D: TRBD2; J: TRBJ2-7; DNA: TGTGCCTGGAGTCAAGCGGGAGGCACCTACGAGCAGTACTTC; CDR3: CAWSQAGGTYEQYF